This note documents a single T cell receptor (beta chain) sequence. Its antigen remains unidentified. This sample was included in a study of Ad26.COV2.S vaccination and SARS-CoV-2 variants. Background on the study: Participants got Ad26.COV2.S intramuscularly, once or twice 56 days apart. Study findings and constraints: Responses of T cells in total may have been underestimated by the TCR breadth and depth analyses.

Treatment reported: 19 received Ad26.COV2.S at low or high dose, single or two shots; several received placebo; per-sample allocation not given. Specimens were obtained on day 63 following the first vaccine or placebo injection. Vaccine was an Ad26 vector expressing Wuhan-strain SARS-CoV-2 spike. Germline V gene data show CDR1 as SQVTM and CDR2 as ANQGSEA. J lost 7 bases, V lost 4 bases, and 7 bases had no gene match. The CDR3 runs 12 residues. Sequencing used immunoSEQ multiplex PCR; TCRdb keeps in-frame clones, though not all of them. The sample holds fewer than 500,000 clones, around 90% seen once.

V gene TRBV29-1 combines with J gene TRBJ2-7; TRBD2 aligns across 7 bases. The TCR sequence derives from a person between 18 and 60 years old who received the Ad26.COV2.S COVID-19 vaccine or a placebo. The sample in question was peripheral blood, obtained in a trial of Ad26.COV2.S vaccine versus placebo. CDR3 region: CSVVGVGGEQYF. CDR3 nucleotide sequence: TGCAGCGTTGTGGGAGTGGGGGGGGAGCAGTACTTC.